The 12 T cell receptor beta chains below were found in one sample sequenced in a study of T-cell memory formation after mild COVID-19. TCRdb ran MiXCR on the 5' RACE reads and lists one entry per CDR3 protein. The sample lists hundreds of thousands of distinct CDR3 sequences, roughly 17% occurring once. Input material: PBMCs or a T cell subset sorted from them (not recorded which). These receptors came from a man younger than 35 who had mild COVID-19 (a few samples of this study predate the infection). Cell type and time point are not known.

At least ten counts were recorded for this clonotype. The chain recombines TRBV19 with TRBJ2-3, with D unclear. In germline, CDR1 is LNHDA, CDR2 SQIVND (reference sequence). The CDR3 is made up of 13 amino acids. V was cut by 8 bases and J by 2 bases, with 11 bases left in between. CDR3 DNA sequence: TGTGCCAGTTGCCCTACCCACACAGATACGCAGTATTTT. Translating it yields CASCPTHTDTQYF.

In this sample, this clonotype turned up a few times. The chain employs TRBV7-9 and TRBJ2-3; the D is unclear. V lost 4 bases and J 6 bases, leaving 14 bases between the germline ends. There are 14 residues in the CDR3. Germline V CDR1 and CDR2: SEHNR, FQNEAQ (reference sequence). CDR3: CASSSHAVEDTQYF. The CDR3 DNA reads TGTGCCAGCAGCTCCCACGCAGTCGAGGATACGCAGTATTTT.

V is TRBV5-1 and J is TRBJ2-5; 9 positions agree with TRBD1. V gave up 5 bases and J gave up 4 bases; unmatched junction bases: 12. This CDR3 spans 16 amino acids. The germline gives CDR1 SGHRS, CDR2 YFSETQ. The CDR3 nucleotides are TGCGCCAGCAGACCACAACAGGGGGCTATAGGAGAGACCCAGTACTTC. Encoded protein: CASRPQQGAIGETQYF.

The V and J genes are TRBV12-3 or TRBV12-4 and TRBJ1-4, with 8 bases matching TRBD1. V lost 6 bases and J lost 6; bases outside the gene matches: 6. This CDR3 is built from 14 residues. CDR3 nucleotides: TGTGCCAGCAGGTTAACAGGGGGTGATGAAAAACTGTTTTTT. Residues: CASRLTGGDEKLFF.

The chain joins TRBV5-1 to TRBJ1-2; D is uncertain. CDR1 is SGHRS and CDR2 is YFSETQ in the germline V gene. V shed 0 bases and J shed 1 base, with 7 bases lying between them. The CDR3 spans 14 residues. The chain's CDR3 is CASSLEGINYGYTF. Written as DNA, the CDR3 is TGCGCCAGCAGCTTGGAGGGTATTAACTATGGCTACACCTTC. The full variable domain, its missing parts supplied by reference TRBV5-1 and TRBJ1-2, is KAGVTQTPRYLIKTRGQQVTLSCSPISGHRSVSWYQQTPGQGLQFLFEYFSETQRNKGNFPGRFSGRQFSNSRSEMNVSTLELGDSALYLCASSLEGINYGYTFGSGTRLTVV.

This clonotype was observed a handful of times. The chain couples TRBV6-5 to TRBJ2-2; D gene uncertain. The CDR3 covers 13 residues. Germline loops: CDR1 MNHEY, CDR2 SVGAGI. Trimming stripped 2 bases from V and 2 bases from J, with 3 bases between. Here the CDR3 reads CASSYPNTGELFF. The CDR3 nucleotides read TGTGCCAGCAGTTACCCTAACACCGGGGAGCTGTTTTTT.

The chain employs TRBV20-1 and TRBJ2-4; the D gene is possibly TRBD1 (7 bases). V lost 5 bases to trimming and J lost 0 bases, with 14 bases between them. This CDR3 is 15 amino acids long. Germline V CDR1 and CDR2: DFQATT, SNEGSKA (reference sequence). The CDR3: CSALPGGTAKNIQYF. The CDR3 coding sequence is TGCAGTGCTCTCCCAGGGGGGACAGCCAAAAACATTCAGTACTTC.

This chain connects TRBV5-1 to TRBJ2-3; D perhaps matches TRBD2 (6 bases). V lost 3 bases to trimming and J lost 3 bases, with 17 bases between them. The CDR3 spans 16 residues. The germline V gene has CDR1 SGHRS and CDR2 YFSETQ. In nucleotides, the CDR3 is TGCGCCAGCAGCTGGGAGACTAGTATCGGAACAGATACGCAGTATTTT. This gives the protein CASSWETSIGTDTQYF.

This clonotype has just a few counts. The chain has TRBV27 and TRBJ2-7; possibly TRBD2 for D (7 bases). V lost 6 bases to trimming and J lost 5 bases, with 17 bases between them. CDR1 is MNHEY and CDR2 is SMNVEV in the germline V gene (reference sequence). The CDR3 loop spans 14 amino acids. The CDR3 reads CASSDAWGGNEQYF. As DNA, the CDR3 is TGTGCCAGCAGCGACGCCTGGGGGGGCAACGAGCAGTACTTC.

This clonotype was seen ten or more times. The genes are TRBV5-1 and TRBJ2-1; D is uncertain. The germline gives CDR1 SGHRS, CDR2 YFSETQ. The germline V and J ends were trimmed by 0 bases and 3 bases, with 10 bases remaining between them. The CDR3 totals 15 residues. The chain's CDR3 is CASSLGSRGYNEQFF. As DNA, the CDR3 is TGCGCCAGCAGCTTGGGGTCCCGCGGCTACAATGAGCAGTTCTTC.

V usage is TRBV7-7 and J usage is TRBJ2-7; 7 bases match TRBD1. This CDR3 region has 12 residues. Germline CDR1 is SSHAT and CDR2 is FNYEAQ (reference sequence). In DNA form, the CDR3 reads TGTGCTAGCACCGCAGGGGGCTACGAGCAGTACGTC. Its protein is CASTAGGYEQYV.

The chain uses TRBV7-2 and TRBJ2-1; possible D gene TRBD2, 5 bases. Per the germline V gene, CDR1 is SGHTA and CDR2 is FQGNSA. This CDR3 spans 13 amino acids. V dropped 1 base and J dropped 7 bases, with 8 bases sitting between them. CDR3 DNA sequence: TGTGCCAGCAGCTTAGATTCGGGAAATGAGCAGTTCTTC. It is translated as CASSLDSGNEQFF.